This T cell receptor (beta chain) originates from a study of Tregs in tolerant kidney transplant recipients. The V end was cut by 1 base, the J end by 1 base, with 7 bases between. The germline gives CDR1 SQVTM, CDR2 ANQGSEA. The CDR3 covers 13 residues. With respect to this clone: The read ends 3 residues before the CDR3 terminus; that terminus is restored from the germline J gene.

Profiled with immunoSEQ multiplex PCR; TCRdb holds only in-frame clones, not every one. This repertoire includes 48,000 or so clones. Specimen: CD4+ T cells from blood, collected before the transplant. The chain recombines TRBV29-1 with TRBJ2-5, with D maybe TRBD1 (6 bases). The sequence was collected from a human donor who received a combined kidney and bone marrow transplant. CDR3 bases read: TGCAGCGTTGAAGTGGGGGCCCAAGAGACC. It translates to CSVEVGAQET. The entire CDR3 reads CSVEVGAQETQYF. Drawing the rest from reference TRBV29-1 and TRBJ2-5, the complete variable domain is SAVISQKPSRDICQRGTSLTIQCQVDSQVTMMFWYRQQPGQSLTLIATANQGSEATYESGFVIDKFPISRPNLTFSTLTVSNMSPEDSSIYLCSVEVGAQETQYFGPGTRLLVL.